The 11 T cell receptor beta chains reported below all come from one sample, sequenced in a study of response to subunit inactivated influenza vaccine. TCRdb used MiXCR to reprocess the RT-PCR reads, holding one entry per CDR3 protein. In the table there are hundreds of thousands of distinct CDR3 sequences, over 9.5% of which are singletons. The specimen comprised PBMCs from blood, sampled 40 to 50 days after vaccination. All receptors derive from a man in his fifties who received an inactivated influenza vaccine.

This clonotype was counted many times. V is TRBV4-3 and J is TRBJ2-1; 9 nucleotides match TRBD2. The V gene's germline CDR1 is LGHNA and CDR2 YSLEER. V was pared by 2 bases and J by 8 bases, with 7 bases of the junction left unmatched. The CDR3 loop spans 15 amino acids. CDR3 residues: CASSQQAGGSHEQFF. CDR3 in DNA: TGCGCCAGCAGCCAACAAGCGGGAGGATCCCATGAGCAGTTCTTC.

This chain connects TRBV7-6 to TRBJ2-1, with 10 nucleotides matching TRBD2. V lost 2 bases to trimming and J lost 2 bases; unmatched junction nucleotides: 9. Germline V CDR1 and CDR2: SGHVS, FNYEAQ. The CDR3 runs to 18 residues. The CDR3 loop reads CASSLRTSGVGTYNEQFF. CDR3 coding DNA: TGTGCCAGCAGCTTACGCACTAGCGGGGTCGGGACCTACAATGAGCAGTTCTTC.

The CDR3 nucleotides read TGCAGTGCTGACCCGGGACTAGCGCTATACGAGCAGTACTTC. This gives the protein CSADPGLALYEQYF. This sequence joins TRBV20-1 and TRBJ2-7, with 10 bases identical to TRBD2. Germline V gives CDR1 DFQATT, CDR2 SNEGSKA (reference sequence). The CDR3 covers 14 residues. The junction had 8 bases not matched to a gene; V was cut back by 5 bases and J by 4 bases.

This clonotype was observed a few times. The V and J genes are TRBV20-1 and TRBJ2-1, with 12 bases matching TRBD2. The V and J ends lost 1 base and 0 bases, in that order; junction bases with no gene match: 13. This CDR3 region has 20 residues. The germline CDR1 and CDR2 sequences are DFQATT and SNEGSKA (reference sequence). In DNA form, the CDR3 reads TGCAGTGCTAGAGCCTTATTCCGGACTAGCGGGAATAGCTCCTACAATGAGCAGTTCTTC. It encodes CSARALFRTSGNSSYNEQFF.

The chain uses TRBV20-1 and TRBJ2-1; perhaps TRBD2 as D (5 bases). The CDR3 spans 15 residues. Germline values: CDR1 DFQATT, CDR2 SNEGSKA (reference sequence). V was shortened by 4 bases and J by 2 bases, with 15 bases between the two germline ends. The CDR3 nucleotides read TGCAGTGCTATTCCAACTAGAAAGGCCTACAATGAGCAGTTCTTC. As protein: CSAIPTRKAYNEQFF.

This clonotype has more than one count but fewer than ten. The CDR3 protein is CASSYSIASATNTGELFF. CDR3 coding DNA: TGTGCCAGCAGTTACTCGATTGCTAGCGCCACGAACACCGGGGAGCTGTTTTTT. This chain links TRBV6-5 with TRBJ2-2; D might be TRBD2 (6 bases). V was cut by 0 bases and J by 0 bases, with 14 bases left in between. This CDR3 spans 18 amino acids. Germline assignment: CDR1 MNHEY and CDR2 SVGAGI.

Only a few counts were recorded for this clonotype. J is TRBJ2-1 and V is TRBV27; TRBD1 is a possible D gene (5 bases). V lost 5 bases and J lost 2, with 19 bases in between. This CDR3 has 17 residues. Germline CDR1 MNHEY, CDR2 SMNVEV (reference sequence). DNA for the CDR3: TGTGCCAGCAGTCCACTTCCTAGGGGAACTACCTACAATGAGCAGTTCTTC. This sequence encodes CASSPLPRGTTYNEQFF.

The chain recombines TRBV7-2 with TRBJ2-7, with 8 positions matching TRBD2. Germline values: CDR1 SGHTA, CDR2 FQGNSA. This CDR3 contains 17 residues. V was clipped by 5 bases and J by 4 bases; unmatched bases: 16. DNA for the CDR3: TGTGCCAGCAGCCCCCCCAGAGGCGGGGGGACGAGGTACGAGCAGTACTTC. This translates into CASSPPRGGGTRYEQYF.

This chain uses TRBV7-2 with TRBJ1-2; no clear D gene. Trimming took off 5 bases at V and 7 bases at J, with 17 bases between the two ends. The CDR3 contains 14 residues. Germline V gene data show CDR1 as SGHTA and CDR2 as FQGNSA. This CDR3 reads CASSPPSDSAGYTF. The CDR3 DNA sequence: TGTGCCAGCAGCCCCCCTTCTGATTCAGCTGGCTACACCTTC.

The chain couples TRBV20-1 to TRBJ2-2; D unresolved. V was pared by 0 bases and J by 2 bases, with 7 bases between. From germline, CDR1 is DFQATT and CDR2 SNEGSKA (reference sequence). The CDR3 extends over 14 amino acids. CDR3 protein: CSARDLTNTGELFF. CDR3 nucleotide sequence: TGCAGTGCTAGAGATCTGACCAACACCGGGGAGCTGTTTTTT.

The chain carries TRBV12-3 or TRBV12-4 and TRBJ1-5; D gene ambiguous. V lost 2 bases and J 9 bases, leaving 8 bases between the germline ends. The CDR3 is 12 amino acids. The CDR3 spells CASSLRVGPQHF. CDR3 DNA: TGTGCCAGCAGTTTACGGGTCGGGCCCCAGCATTTT.